This T cell receptor (beta chain) was recorded in a study of CD8 T cells in Susac syndrome. The CDR3 totals 15 residues. Germline V lookup: CDR1 DFQATT, CDR2 SNEGSKA (reference sequence). Trimming removed 5 bases at V and 4 bases at J, with 18 bases between. An amount of RNA that ranged from 0.5 to 1 ug was reverse transcribed with random hexamers. MiXCR, run by TCRdb on the immunoSEQ multiplex PCR reads, gives a single entry per CDR3 protein. This table holds 85,000 to 95,000 distinct CDR3 sequences, over 90% found once. The clonotype originates from a human donor with Susac syndrome. Sequencing was carried out using CD4+ T cells from PBMCs. V usage is TRBV20-1 and J usage is TRBJ1-5, with D maybe TRBD1 (5 bases). CDR3 nucleotide sequence: TGCAGTGCTGCCGGGGGTCGGGGGGAAAATCAGCCCCAGCATTTT. Translated: CSAAGGRGENQPQHF.